These 11 T cell receptor beta chains came from one sample sequenced in a study of low-dose radiotherapy and immunotherapy resistance in tumors. Priming of first-strand cDNA relied on TRAV- and TRBV-specific primers (covering alpha and beta chains). TCR amplification involved about 21 PCR cycles with a constant-region primer and V-primer adapter. TCRdb re-analysed the reads in MiXCR, keeping a single row per CDR3 protein. The table includes 65,000 to 90,000 distinct CDR3 sequences, approximately 17% detected once. The sample's time point: before trial treatment. The specimen comprised PBMCs, sampled before treatment. The source of these receptors is a male donor with prostate cancer.

The rearrangement joins TRBV11-3 to TRBJ2-3, with no clear D. V was trimmed by 5 bases and J by 7 bases, leaving 13 bases between them. Germline CDR1 SGHNT, CDR2 YENEEA. The CDR3 contains 13 residues. In DNA, the CDR3 is TGTGCCAGCAGCCCCCGACATGGAAATACGCAGTATTTT. Amino acid sequence: CASSPRHGNTQYF.

This clonotype showed up just a few times. With a far larger clone one base away, a read error is the likely cause. The chain combines TRBV21-1 with TRBJ2-7; TRBD2, the table's D call, lacks a check against the DNA. TRBV21-1 is a pseudogene segment. The CDR3 extends over 19 amino acids. CDR3 in amino acids: CASSKALSGGRSSYNEQYF. Written as DNA, the CDR3 is TGTGCCAGCAGCAAAGCGCTGAGCGGGGGTAGGAGCTCCTACAATGAGCAGTACTTC.

This clonotype was detected many times. This sequence joins TRBV20-1 and TRBJ2-3, with unresolved D. The CDR3 is 12 residues long. V lost 8 bases and J lost 2, with 11 bases in between. Germline lookup yields CDR1 DFQATT and CDR2 SNEGSKA (reference sequence). The CDR3 sequence: CSRSTITDTQYF. For the CDR3, the DNA is TGCAGTCGGTCAACCATCACAGATACGCAGTATTTT.

This clonotype was seen many times. This chain connects TRBV20-1 to TRBJ2-7; 10 nucleotides match TRBD2. Trimming at V came to 0 bases and at J to 3 bases, leaving 5 bases not matched to a gene. CDR3 length: 15 amino acids. The germline CDR1 and CDR2 sequences are DFQATT and SNEGSKA (reference sequence). The CDR3 region is CSARDNPSGGYEQYF. The CDR3 coding sequence is TGCAGTGCTAGAGATAATCCTAGCGGGGGCTACGAGCAGTACTTC.

This clonotype is classed as medium-sized. The chain recombines TRBV9 with TRBJ1-2; TRBD1 agrees at 10 bases. CDR3 length equals 14 residues. With 2 bases clipped from V and 4 bases from J, the junction kept 2 bases outside the gene matches. Germline CDR1 SGDLS, CDR2 YYNGEE. CDR3 coding DNA: TGTGCCAGCAGCGTGGGACAGGGGAGCTATGGCTACACCTTC. It yields the protein CASSVGQGSYGYTF.

Remarks on this clonotype: With only one base between it and a far larger clone, this is likely a read error. CDR3 sequence (DNA): TGTGCCACCAGTGAGGGGGGGTCCGGGGCAAATGAGCAGTTCTTC. Translating gives CATSEGGSGANEQFF. The gene calls are TRBV24-1 and TRBJ2-1; TRBD2 matches at 7 bases. Germline CDR1 and CDR2: KGHDR and SFDVKD. V dropped 4 bases and J dropped 7; count of bases not matched to a gene: 9. The CDR3 extends over 15 amino acids.

At least ten counts were recorded for this clonotype. This chain uses TRBV11-2 with TRBJ1-2, with D uncertain. Germline CDR1 reads SGHAT; CDR2 reads FQNNGV. Trimming shortened V by 1 base and J by 0 bases, and 9 bases separated the two germline ends. The CDR3 extends over 15 amino acids. The CDR3 sequence is CASSLVQTTNYGYTF. CDR3 bases: TGTGCCAGCAGCTTAGTACAAACCACTAACTATGGCTACACCTTC.

This clonotype was seen many times. This chain joins TRBV12-3 or TRBV12-4 and TRBJ1-6; TRBD1 matches 7 bases. Trimming at V came to 5 bases and at J to 7 bases, leaving 5 bases not matched to a gene. CDR3 size: 14 residues. CDR3 region: CASSRQGGNSPLHF. The CDR3 region has the DNA TGTGCCAGCAGTAGACAGGGAGGAAATTCACCCCTCCACTTT.

This clonotype was found many times. V usage is TRBV18 and J usage is TRBJ2-7; D is perhaps TRBD2 (6 bases). The V end lost 3 bases, the J end lost 1 base, and 10 bases lay between the germline ends. The CDR3 totals 14 residues. CDR1 is KGHSH, CDR2 LQKENI, per germline. CDR3 sequence: CASSPWRESYEQYF. DNA of the CDR3: TGTGCCAGCTCACCTTGGAGGGAATCCTACGAGCAGTACTTC.

This clonotype has a count of ten or more. The chain has TRBV12-3 or TRBV12-4 and TRBJ2-3; D is undetermined. The length of the CDR3 is 11 residues. Trimming stripped 10 bases from V and 14 bases from J, with 19 bases between. CDR3 DNA: TGTGCCACCCGAGGTCGGAGTGCAACGTATTTT. It yields the protein CATRGRSATYF.

This clonotype was detected ten times or more. The chain has TRBV20-1 and TRBJ2-7; no firm D call. The CDR3 has 15 residues. V dropped 3 bases and J dropped 5 bases, with 20 bases sitting between them. Germline V gene sequence: CDR1 DFQATT, CDR2 SNEGSKA (reference sequence). CDR3 sequence (DNA): TGCAGTGCTAGCCCCTTGGGGATGCTCCTCCACGAGCAGTACTTC. This encodes CSASPLGMLLHEQYF.